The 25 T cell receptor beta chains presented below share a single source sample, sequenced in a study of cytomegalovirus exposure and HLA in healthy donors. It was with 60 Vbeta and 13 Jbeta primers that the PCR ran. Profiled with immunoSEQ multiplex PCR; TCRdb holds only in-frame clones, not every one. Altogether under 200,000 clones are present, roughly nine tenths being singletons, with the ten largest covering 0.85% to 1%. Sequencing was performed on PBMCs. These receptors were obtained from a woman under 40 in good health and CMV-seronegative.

The CDR3, as DNA: TGTGCCACCAGCGGGCCCTGGGCAGGGCTTGGCAATGAGCAGTTCTTC. It yields the protein CATSGPWAGLGNEQFF. The chain combines TRBV15 with TRBJ2-1, with D possibly matching TRBD1 (5 bases). Per germline, CDR1 LNHNV and CDR2 YYDKDF (reference sequence). This CDR3 is 16 amino acids long. Trimming stripped 5 bases from V and 6 bases from J, with 20 bases between.

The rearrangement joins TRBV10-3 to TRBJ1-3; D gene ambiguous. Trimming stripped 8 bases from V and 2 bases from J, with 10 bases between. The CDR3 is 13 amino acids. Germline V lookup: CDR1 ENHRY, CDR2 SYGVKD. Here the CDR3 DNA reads TGTGCCATCTCTGAGAGCGCTGGAAACACCATATATTTT. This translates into CAISESAGNTIYF.

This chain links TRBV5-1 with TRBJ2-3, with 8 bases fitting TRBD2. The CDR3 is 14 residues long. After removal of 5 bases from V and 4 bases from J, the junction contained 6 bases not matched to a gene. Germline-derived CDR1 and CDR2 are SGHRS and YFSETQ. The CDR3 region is CASSPGLAPDTQYF. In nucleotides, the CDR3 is TGCGCCAGCAGTCCAGGACTAGCTCCAGATACGCAGTATTTT.

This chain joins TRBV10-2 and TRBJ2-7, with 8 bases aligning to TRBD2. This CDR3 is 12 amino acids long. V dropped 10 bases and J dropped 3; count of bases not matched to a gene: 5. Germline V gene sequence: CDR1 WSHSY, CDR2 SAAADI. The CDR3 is CAIGREVYEQYF. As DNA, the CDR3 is TGCGCCATCGGGAGGGAGGTCTACGAGCAGTACTTC.

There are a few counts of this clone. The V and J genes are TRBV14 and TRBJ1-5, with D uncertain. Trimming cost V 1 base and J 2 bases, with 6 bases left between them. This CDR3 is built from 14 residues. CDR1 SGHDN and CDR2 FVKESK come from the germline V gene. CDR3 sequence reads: CASSQVLCNQPQHF. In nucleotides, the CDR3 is TGTGCCAGCAGCCAAGTCCTGTGCAATCAGCCCCAGCATTTT.

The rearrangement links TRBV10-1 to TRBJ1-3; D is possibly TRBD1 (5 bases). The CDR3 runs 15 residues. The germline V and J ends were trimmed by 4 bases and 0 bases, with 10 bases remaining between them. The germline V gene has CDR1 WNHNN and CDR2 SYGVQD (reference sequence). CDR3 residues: CASSGSTASGNTIYF. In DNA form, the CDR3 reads TGCGCCAGCAGTGGTTCGACAGCCTCTGGAAACACCATATATTTT.

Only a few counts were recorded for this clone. The DNA for the CDR3 is TGCAGCGCCGACGGACAGCTTCGAAGGGATACGCAGTATTTT. Translating gives CSADGQLRRDTQYF. This chain joins TRBV29-1 and TRBJ2-3; tentative D call: TRBD1 (6 bases). CDR3 length: 14 amino acids. V was clipped by 7 bases and J by 6 bases, with 20 bases between them. Looked up from germline, CDR1 is SQVTM and CDR2 is ANQGSEA.

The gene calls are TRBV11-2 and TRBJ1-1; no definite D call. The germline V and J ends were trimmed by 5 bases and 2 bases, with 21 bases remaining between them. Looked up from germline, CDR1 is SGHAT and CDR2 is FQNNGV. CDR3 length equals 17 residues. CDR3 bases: TGTGCCAGCAGCCCCCCCACGGGGTCCGGCCGTAACACTGAAGCTTTCTTT. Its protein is CASSPPTGSGRNTEAFF.

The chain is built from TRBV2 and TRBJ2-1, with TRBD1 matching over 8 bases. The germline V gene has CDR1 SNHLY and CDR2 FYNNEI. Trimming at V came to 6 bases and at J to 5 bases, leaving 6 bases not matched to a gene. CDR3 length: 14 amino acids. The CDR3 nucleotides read TGTGCCAGCAGCTCCCGGACAGGGAACAATGAGCAGTTCTTC. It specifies CASSSRTGNNEQFF.

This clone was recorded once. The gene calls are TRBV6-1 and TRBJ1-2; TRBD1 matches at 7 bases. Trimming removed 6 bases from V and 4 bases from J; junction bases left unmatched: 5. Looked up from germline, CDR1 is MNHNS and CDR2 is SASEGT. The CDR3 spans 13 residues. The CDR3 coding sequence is TGTGCCAGCAGGGAGACAGGGACCTATGGCTACACCTTC. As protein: CASRETGTYGYTF.

As DNA, the CDR3 is TGTGCCAGCAGTTCCACCGGGACAGGACCCTACGAGCAGTACTTC. Translating gives CASSSTGTGPYEQYF. J is TRBJ2-7 and V is TRBV6-5; 8 nucleotides align to TRBD1. Germline assignment: CDR1 MNHEY and CDR2 SVGAGI. With V trimmed by 4 bases and J by 2 bases, 7 bases remained unmatched. The CDR3 is 15 amino acids.

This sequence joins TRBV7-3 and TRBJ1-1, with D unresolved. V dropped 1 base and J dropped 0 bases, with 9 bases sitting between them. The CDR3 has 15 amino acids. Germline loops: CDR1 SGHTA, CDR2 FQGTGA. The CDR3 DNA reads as TGTGCCAGCAGCTTAAGTGCAGCGATGAACACTGAAGCTTTCTTT. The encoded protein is CASSLSAAMNTEAFF.

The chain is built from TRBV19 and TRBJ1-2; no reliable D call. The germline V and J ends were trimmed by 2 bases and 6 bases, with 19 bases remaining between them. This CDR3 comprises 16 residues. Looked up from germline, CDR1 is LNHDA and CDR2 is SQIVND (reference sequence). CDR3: CASSILTQHRVDGYTF. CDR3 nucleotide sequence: TGTGCCAGTAGTATATTGACACAACACCGAGTCGATGGCTACACCTTC. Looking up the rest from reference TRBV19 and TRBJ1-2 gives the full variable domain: DGGITQSPKYLFRKEGQNVTLSCEQNLNHDAMYWYRQDPGQGLRLIYYSQIVNDFQKGDIAEGYSVSREKKESFPLTVTSAQKNPTAFYLCASSILTQHRVDGYTFGSGTRLTVV.

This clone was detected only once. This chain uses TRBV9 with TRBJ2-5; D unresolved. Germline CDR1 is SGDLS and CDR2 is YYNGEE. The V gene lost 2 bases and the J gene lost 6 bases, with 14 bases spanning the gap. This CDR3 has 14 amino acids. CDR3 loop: CASSVELGAKTQYF. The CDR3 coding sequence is TGTGCCAGCAGCGTGGAGCTAGGTGCTAAGACCCAGTACTTC.

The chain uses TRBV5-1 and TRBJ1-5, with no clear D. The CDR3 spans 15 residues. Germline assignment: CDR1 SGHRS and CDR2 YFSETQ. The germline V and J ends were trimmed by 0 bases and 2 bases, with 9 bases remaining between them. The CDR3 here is CASSLDPGGNQPQHF. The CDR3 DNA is TGCGCCAGCAGCTTGGATCCCGGGGGCAATCAGCCCCAGCATTTT.

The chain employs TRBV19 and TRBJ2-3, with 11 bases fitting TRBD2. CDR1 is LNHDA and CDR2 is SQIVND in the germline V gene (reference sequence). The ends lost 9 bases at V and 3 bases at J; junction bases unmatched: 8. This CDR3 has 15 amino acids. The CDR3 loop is CASNTPSGGTDTQYF. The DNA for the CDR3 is TGTGCCAGCAATACTCCTAGCGGGGGGACAGATACGCAGTATTTT.

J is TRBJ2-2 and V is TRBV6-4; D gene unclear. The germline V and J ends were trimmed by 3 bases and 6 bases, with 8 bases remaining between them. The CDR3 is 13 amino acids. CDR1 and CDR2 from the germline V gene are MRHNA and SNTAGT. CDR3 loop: CASSEIPAGELFF. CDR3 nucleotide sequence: TGTGCCAGCAGTGAGATCCCAGCCGGGGAGCTGTTTTTT.

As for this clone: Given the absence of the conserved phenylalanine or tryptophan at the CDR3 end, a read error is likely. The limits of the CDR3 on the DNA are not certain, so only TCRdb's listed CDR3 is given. The chain's CDR3 is CARSWRFI. The chain recombines TRBV5-3 with TRBJ2-7; TRBD2 is the table's D call, not checked against the DNA. TRBV5-3 is an ORF, with its function uncertain. The CDR3 adds up to 8 amino acids, both ends counted.

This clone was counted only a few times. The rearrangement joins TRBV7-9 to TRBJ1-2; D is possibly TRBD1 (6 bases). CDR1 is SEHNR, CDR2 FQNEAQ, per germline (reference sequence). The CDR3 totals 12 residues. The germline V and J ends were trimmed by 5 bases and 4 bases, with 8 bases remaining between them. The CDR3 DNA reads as TGTGCCAGCAGCCCACAGGGCTATGGCTACACCTTC. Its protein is CASSPQGYGYTF.

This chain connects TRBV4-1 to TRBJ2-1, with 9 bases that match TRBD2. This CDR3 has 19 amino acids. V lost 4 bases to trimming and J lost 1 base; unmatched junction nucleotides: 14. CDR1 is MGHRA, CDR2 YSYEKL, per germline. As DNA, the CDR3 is TGCGCCAGCAGCCTTAACACCGGGACTAGCCTACCTTCCTACAATGAGCAGTTCTTC. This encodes CASSLNTGTSLPSYNEQFF.

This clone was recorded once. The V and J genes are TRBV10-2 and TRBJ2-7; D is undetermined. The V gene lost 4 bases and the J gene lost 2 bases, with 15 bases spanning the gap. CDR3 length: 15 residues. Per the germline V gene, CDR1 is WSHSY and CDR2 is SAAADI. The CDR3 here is CASSAPPWQTYEQYF. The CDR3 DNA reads TGCGCCAGCAGTGCCCCCCCGTGGCAGACCTACGAGCAGTACTTC.

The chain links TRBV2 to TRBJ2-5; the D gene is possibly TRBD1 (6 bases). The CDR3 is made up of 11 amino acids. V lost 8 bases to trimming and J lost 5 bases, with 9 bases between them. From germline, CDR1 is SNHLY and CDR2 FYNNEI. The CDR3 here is CASPQGETQYF. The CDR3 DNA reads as TGTGCCAGCCCTCAGGGGGAGACCCAGTACTTC.

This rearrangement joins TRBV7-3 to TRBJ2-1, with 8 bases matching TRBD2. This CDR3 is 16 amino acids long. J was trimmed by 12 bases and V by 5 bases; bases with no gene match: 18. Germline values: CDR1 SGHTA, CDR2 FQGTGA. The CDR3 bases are TGTGCCAGCAGCCCTCTGGGGCCGGGAGGGCAGCAGATGCAGTTCTTC. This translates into CASSPLGPGGQQMQFF.

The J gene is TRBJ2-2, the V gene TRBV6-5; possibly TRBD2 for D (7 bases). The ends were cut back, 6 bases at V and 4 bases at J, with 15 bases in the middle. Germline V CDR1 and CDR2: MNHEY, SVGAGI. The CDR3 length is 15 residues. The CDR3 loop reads CASRGGLAPTGELFF. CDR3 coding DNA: TGTGCCAGCAGGGGGGGGCTAGCGCCCACCGGGGAGCTGTTTTTT.

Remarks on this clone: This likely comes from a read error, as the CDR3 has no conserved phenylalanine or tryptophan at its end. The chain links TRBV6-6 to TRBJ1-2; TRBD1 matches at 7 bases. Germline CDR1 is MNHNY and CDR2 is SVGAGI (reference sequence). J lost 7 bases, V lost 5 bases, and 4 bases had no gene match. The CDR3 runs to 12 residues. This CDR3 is CASSKGAGGYTV. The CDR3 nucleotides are TGTGCCAGCAGTAAGGGGGCGGGTGGCTACACCGTC.